The rows below give T cell receptor beta chains drawn from one sample of a study of blood T cells in healthy people across ages. TCRdb recomputed calls from the 5' RACE reads with MiXCR, one row per CDR3 protein. The table records about 970,000 distinct CDR3 sequences, about 51% of them present only once. Input material: blood. The source is a woman aged 60-75 years in good health. Each CDR3 is given with its conserved first and last residue. A D gene is named only where the DNA matches it firmly. The size of a clone is reported for some rows only, either as once, few or many, or as a class for expanded clones.

d_gene	abundance	v_gene	j_gene	CDR3nt	CDR3aa
.	.	TRBV20-1	TRBJ2-5	TGCAGTGCTAGAGATTTTCGGGGGGCGAAGACCCAGTACTTC	CSARDFRGAKTQYF
.	few	TRBV12-3/TRBV12-4	TRBJ2-4	TGTGCCAGCAGTTTTAGGCCCCGTGGAGACATTCAGTACTTC	CASSFRPRGDIQYF
TRBD1	.	TRBV3-1	TRBJ2-3	TGTGCCAGCAGCCATTGGACAGGGGGCCGGACAGATACGCAGTATTTT	CASSHWTGGRTDTQYF
TRBD2	.	TRBV20-1	TRBJ2-4	TGCAGTGCTAGAAGGGGGACTAGCAGAGCCAAAAACATTCAGTACTTC	CSARRGTSRAKNIQYF
.	.	TRBV9	TRBJ2-3	TGTGCCAGCAGCGGGGGAACTAGAGCTTCCACAGATACGCAGTATTTT	CASSGGTRASTDTQYF
.	many	TRBV7-9	TRBJ1-2	TGTGCCAGCAGTTTGGGTGCCTATGGCTACACCTTC	CASSLGAYGYTF
.	few	TRBV10-3	TRBJ2-5	TGTGCCATCAGTGAGGCGGGGACTCAAGAGACCCAGTACTTC	CAISEAGTQETQYF
TRBD2	.	TRBV19	TRBJ2-5	TGTGCCAGTAGTAGGGGAAGGACTAGCGGGGAAGAGACCCAGTACTTC	CASSRGRTSGEETQYF
TRBD2	.	TRBV3-1	TRBJ2-3	TGTGCCAGCAGCCAAGATCTAGCGGGAGACACAGATACGCAGTATTTT	CASSQDLAGDTDTQYF
.	.	TRBV6-2/TRBV6-3	TRBJ2-4	TGTGCCAGCAGTTCCGTTACTGGTACTGTGGAGTACTTC	CASSSVTGTVEYF
.	few	TRBV12-3/TRBV12-4	TRBJ1-1	TGTGCCAGCAGGGATATTACAGAGTTCACGAACACTGAAGCTTTCTTT	CASRDITEFTNTEAFF
.	.	TRBV7-2	TRBJ2-1	TGTGCCAGCAGCCGAACCCTTCAGGGATCTGAGCAGTTCTTC	CASSRTLQGSEQFF
.	many	TRBV27	TRBJ2-3	TGTGCCAGCAGTTTGTTGGGAACAGATACGCAGTATTTT	CASSLLGTDTQYF
TRBD1	.	TRBV29-1	TRBJ2-7	TGCAGCGTTGCCCGGACAGGGACCTACGAGCAGTACTTC	CSVARTGTYEQYF
TRBD1	.	TRBV20-1	TRBJ2-3	TGCAGTGCTGGCCGACAGGGGGGCACAGATACGCAGTATTTT	CSAGRQGGTDTQYF
.	.	TRBV27	TRBJ1-1	TGTGCCAGCAGTTTTCGATCTGTACTTCGTCCCGTAAAAGGTGGAACTGAAGCTTTCTTT	CASSFRSVLRPVKGGTEAFF
TRBD2	.	TRBV7-2	TRBJ2-1	TGTGCCAGCAGCTTAGACGGAGCGGGAGTTCGCAATGAGCAGTTCTTC	CASSLDGAGVRNEQFF
.	few	TRBV4-3	TRBJ1-2	TGCGCCAGCAGCCAAGATCAAGGCCTTCGAGTCACCTTC	CASSQDQGLRVTF
.	.	TRBV2	TRBJ2-7	TGTGCCAGCACCTTCCTTGGGGGAACGGGGCAGTACTTC	CASTFLGGTGQYF
TRBD2	few	TRBV20-1	TRBJ2-5	TGCAGTGCCACTACCCGAGGACTAGCGGGGCAAGAGACCCAGTACTTC	CSATTRGLAGQETQYF
.	.	TRBV12-3/TRBV12-4	TRBJ2-4	TGTGCCAGCAGCCCCGCCGACAAAAACATTCAGTACTTC	CASSPADKNIQYF
.	.	TRBV6-1	TRBJ2-5	TGTGCCAGCACCTTATACTACCAAGAGACCCAGTACTTC	CASTLYYQETQYF
.	few	TRBV28	TRBJ1-4	TGTGCCAGCAGTTTCCTCTTTCGGACCGAAGAAAAACTGTTTTTT	CASSFLFRTEEKLFF
TRBD1	.	TRBV20-1	TRBJ2-7	TGCAGTGCTAAGGGGGCTGACGGGCATTCCTACGAGCAGTACTTC	CSAKGADGHSYEQYF
TRBD2	.	TRBV27	TRBJ2-7	TGTGCCAGCAGTTCACGAGCGGGAGGGCCCCGCGAGCAGTACTTC	CASSSRAGGPREQYF
.	.	TRBV4-2	TRBJ2-7	TGTGCCAGCAGCCAAGATACGGATTTTGGCGAGCAGTACTTC	CASSQDTDFGEQYF